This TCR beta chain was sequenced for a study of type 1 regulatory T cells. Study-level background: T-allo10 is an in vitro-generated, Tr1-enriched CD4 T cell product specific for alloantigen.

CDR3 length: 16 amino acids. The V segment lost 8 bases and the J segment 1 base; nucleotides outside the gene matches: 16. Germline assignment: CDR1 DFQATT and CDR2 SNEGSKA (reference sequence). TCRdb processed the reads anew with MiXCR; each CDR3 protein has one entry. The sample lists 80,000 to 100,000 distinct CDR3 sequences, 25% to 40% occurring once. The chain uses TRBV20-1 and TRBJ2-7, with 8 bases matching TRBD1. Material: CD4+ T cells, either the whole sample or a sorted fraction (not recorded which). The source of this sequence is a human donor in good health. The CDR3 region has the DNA TGCAGTTCTCAGAGCACGACAGGGGCCGTATCCTACGAGCAGTACTTC. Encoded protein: CSSQSTTGAVSYEQYF.